A single sample gave rise to the 21 T cell receptor beta chains below, sequenced in a study of CD8 T cells in Susac syndrome. Reverse transcription of about 0.45 to 1 ug RNA was performed with random hexamers. TCRdb re-derived calls from the immunoSEQ multiplex PCR reads in MiXCR, one entry per CDR3 protein. The repertoire holds approximately 190,000 distinct CDR3 sequences, nearly 95% seen once, with approximately 0.097% in the top ten. Sequencing was done on a sample of CD4+ T cells from PBMCs. The receptors shown here come from a human donor with multiple sclerosis.

The J gene is TRBJ1-2, the V gene TRBV20-1; no clear D gene. The CDR3 length is 14 residues. Trimming shortened V by 7 bases and J by 2 bases, and 17 bases separated the two germline ends. Germline loops: CDR1 DFQATT, CDR2 SNEGSKA (reference sequence). CDR3 loop: CSVWVPATNYGYTF. The CDR3 nucleotides read TGCAGTGTCTGGGTTCCTGCTACGAACTATGGCTACACCTTC.

V usage is TRBV7-9 and J usage is TRBJ2-7, with 10 bases matching TRBD2. V lost 8 bases and J lost 0; bases outside the gene matches: 16. The CDR3 sequence is 18 residues long. Looked up from germline, CDR1 is SEHNR and CDR2 is FQNEAQ (reference sequence). The CDR3 spells CASGSTSGYLSSSYEQYF. CDR3 nucleotides: TGTGCCAGCGGGTCGACTAGCGGGTACTTATCGAGCTCCTACGAGCAGTACTTC.

The chain carries TRBV20-1 and TRBJ2-1, with 7 bases lining up with TRBD2. Germline CDR1 reads DFQATT; CDR2 reads SNEGSKA (reference sequence). Trimming removed 0 bases from V and 3 bases from J; junction bases left unmatched: 5. This CDR3 has 15 amino acids. CDR3 residues: CSARDPGGSYNEQFF. In DNA, the CDR3 is TGCAGTGCTAGAGACCCGGGCGGGAGCTACAATGAGCAGTTCTTC.

The CDR3 sequence is CASSKSGGAYEQYF. In DNA, the CDR3 is TGTGCCAGCAGTAAAAGCGGGGGGGCCTACGAGCAGTACTTC. The rearrangement uses TRBV6-1 and TRBJ2-7; 10 bases map to TRBD2. With V trimmed by 5 bases and J by 2 bases, 3 bases remained unmatched. This CDR3 is 14 amino acids long. CDR1 is MNHNS, CDR2 SASEGT, per germline.

This chain joins TRBV27 and TRBJ2-3; TRBD2 is a possible D gene (7 bases). Germline lookup yields CDR1 MNHEY and CDR2 SMNVEV (reference sequence). This CDR3 is 12 amino acids long. The ends were cut back, 8 bases at V and 10 bases at J, with 16 bases in the middle. CDR3 bases: TGTGCCAGCTCCCAAGGGGGGGCAGCGCAGTATTTT. This encodes CASSQGGAAQYF.

This clonotype was seen a single time. The chain carries TRBV20-1 and TRBJ1-1, with D unresolved. The length of the CDR3 is 14 residues. The V and J ends lost 2 bases and 3 bases respectively, with 13 bases between them. Germline lookup yields CDR1 DFQATT and CDR2 SNEGSKA (reference sequence). The CDR3 bases are TGCAGTGCTAGATCATTTATTCGGGACACTGAAGCTTTCTTT. This sequence encodes CSARSFIRDTEAFF.

This clonotype was counted only a few times. V usage is TRBV6-5 and J usage is TRBJ1-5; TRBD1 is a possible D gene (5 bases). The germline V gene has CDR1 MNHEY and CDR2 SVGAGI. CDR3 length equals 14 residues. Trimming took off 2 bases at V and 4 bases at J, with 9 bases between the two ends. The DNA of the CDR3 is TGTGCCAGCAGTTACGGTGGGGCAAATCAGCCCCAGCATTTT. Translating it yields CASSYGGANQPQHF.

V gene TRBV29-1 combines with J gene TRBJ2-5; D may be TRBD1 (5 bases). CDR3 length: 14 residues. The V end lost 6 bases, the J end lost 2 bases, and 16 bases lay between the germline ends. Germline lookup yields CDR1 SQVTM and CDR2 ANQGSEA. The CDR3 DNA follows: TGCAGCGTGGTCGGACACGAGAATCAAGAGACCCAGTACTTC. Protein sequence: CSVVGHENQETQYF.

The rearrangement joins TRBV2 to TRBJ2-5, with TRBD1 identical over 7 bases. The V segment lost 6 bases and the J segment 3 bases; nucleotides outside the gene matches: 4. CDR1 is SNHLY, CDR2 FYNNEI, per germline. There are 13 residues in the CDR3. CDR3 protein: CASRGDSKETQYF. CDR3 DNA sequence: TGTGCCAGCAGGGGGGACAGTAAAGAGACCCAGTACTTC.

V gene TRBV10-3 combines with J gene TRBJ2-1; 9 nucleotides align to TRBD2. Germline lookup yields CDR1 ENHRY and CDR2 SYGVKD. After removal of 6 bases from V and 5 bases from J, the junction contained 11 bases not matched to a gene. There are 16 residues in the CDR3. The CDR3 coding sequence is TGTGCCATCAGAACGACTAGCGGACTTCTTGACAATGAGCAGTTCTTC. It translates to CAIRTTSGLLDNEQFF.

This chain uses TRBV20-1 with TRBJ2-1, with D uncertain. The germline V and J ends were trimmed by 1 base and 0 bases, with 16 bases remaining between them. Germline V gives CDR1 DFQATT, CDR2 SNEGSKA (reference sequence). CDR3 length: 17 amino acids. The CDR3, as DNA: TGCAGTGCTAGAGCCCTAACTTTAGTTATCTCCTACAATGAGCAGTTCTTC. Translating gives CSARALTLVISYNEQFF.

The chain carries TRBV7-3 and TRBJ1-2; weak D call: TRBD1 (5 bases). The V end was cut by 5 bases, the J end by 6 bases, with 10 bases between. The CDR3 covers 12 residues. From germline, CDR1 is SGHTA and CDR2 FQGTGA. CDR3 sequence: CASSRGEDGYTF. For the CDR3, the DNA is TGTGCCAGCAGCCGAGGGGAGGATGGCTACACCTTC.

J is TRBJ1-5 and V is TRBV30, with D perhaps TRBD1 (6 bases). V lost 2 bases to trimming and J lost 3 bases, with 11 bases between them. The CDR3 extends over 14 amino acids. The V gene's germline CDR1 is GTSNPN and CDR2 SVGIG (reference sequence). CDR3 amino acids: CAWSFQGYNQPQHF. The DNA for the CDR3 is TGTGCCTGGAGTTTCCAGGGGTACAATCAGCCCCAGCATTTT. The full variable domain, rest sourced from reference TRBV30 and TRBJ1-5, is SQTIHQWPATLVQPVGSPLSLECTVEGTSNPNLYWYRQAAGRGLQLLFYSVGIGQISSEVPQNLSASRPQDRQFILSSKKLLLSDSGFYLCAWSFQGYNQPQHFGDGTRLSIL.

This chain uses TRBV7-3 with TRBJ2-1, with a possible D match to TRBD2 (5 bases). Trimming stripped 8 bases from V and 3 bases from J, with 17 bases between. From germline, CDR1 is SGHTA and CDR2 FQGTGA. This CDR3 spans 15 amino acids. Here the CDR3 reads CASSLEAGIYNEQFF. DNA of the CDR3: TGTGCCAGCTCACTAGAGGCCGGTATCTACAATGAGCAGTTCTTC.

V gene TRBV11-1 combines with J gene TRBJ2-1; D is perhaps TRBD1 (5 bases). Germline CDR1 and CDR2: SGHAT and FQDESV (reference sequence). V gave up 1 base and J gave up 0 bases, with 7 bases separating them. This CDR3 region has 15 residues. Here the CDR3 DNA reads TGTGCCAGCAGCTTAGGGGGCGACTCCTACAATGAGCAGTTCTTC. This gives the protein CASSLGGDSYNEQFF.

The chain links TRBV3-1 to TRBJ1-1; 10 bases are a match to TRBD1. Germline-derived CDR1 and CDR2 are LGHDT and YNNKEL (reference sequence). V dropped 0 bases and J dropped 3; count of bases not matched to a gene: 4. CDR3 length: 16 amino acids. The CDR3 DNA reads TGTGCCAGCAGCCAAGAGCCCGGGACAGGGGACACTGAAGCTTTCTTT. Translating it yields CASSQEPGTGDTEAFF. Filled out from reference TRBV3-1 and TRBJ1-1, the complete variable domain reads DTAVSQTPKYLVTQMGNDKSIKCEQNLGHDTMYWYKQDSKKFLKIMFSYNNKELIINETVPNRFSPKSPDKAHLNLHINSLELGDSAVYFCASSQEPGTGDTEAFFGQGTRLTVV.

The genes are TRBV2 and TRBJ1-2; 7 nucleotides match TRBD1. CDR3 length: 14 amino acids. Germline CDR1 is SNHLY and CDR2 is FYNNEI. V dropped 5 bases and J dropped 4; count of bases not matched to a gene: 7. The CDR3 loop is CASSTDRDAYGYTF. The CDR3 DNA sequence: TGTGCCAGCAGTACCGACAGGGATGCCTATGGCTACACCTTC.

For the CDR3, the DNA is TGTGCCAGCAGCTCTTACAGGGAATACATTCAGTACTTC. Translation gives CASSSYREYIQYF. This chain links TRBV7-2 with TRBJ2-4, with D tentatively TRBD1 (6 bases). Germline CDR1 is SGHTA and CDR2 is FQGNSA. The CDR3 spans 13 residues. Trimming left V 4 bases short and J 8 bases short, with 12 bases between.

J is TRBJ2-2 and V is TRBV5-4; the match to TRBD1 covers 7 bases. V dropped 3 bases and J dropped 1; count of bases not matched to a gene: 3. The CDR3 is made up of 15 amino acids. The V gene's germline CDR1 is SGHNT and CDR2 YYREEE (reference sequence). The CDR3 nucleotides read TGTGCCAGCAGCTCAAACAGGGGGAACACCGGGGAGCTGTTTTTT. Protein: CASSSNRGNTGELFF.

The chain joins TRBV5-1 to TRBJ1-1; a possible D gene is TRBD1 (5 bases). Per germline, CDR1 SGHRS and CDR2 YFSETQ. V was pared by 5 bases and J by 1 base, with 9 bases between. This CDR3 is 13 amino acids long. The CDR3 here is CASRDQGNTEAFF. The CDR3 DNA is TGCGCCAGCAGGGACCAGGGGAACACTGAAGCTTTCTTT.

The sample holds one count of this clonotype. The V and J genes are TRBV18 and TRBJ1-1; a weak D match, TRBD1 (5 bases). V was clipped by 0 bases and J by 0 bases, with 8 bases between them. CDR1 is KGHSH and CDR2 is LQKENI in the germline V gene. The length of the CDR3 is 15 residues. CDR3 sequence reads: CASSPPEDMNTEAFF. The CDR3 DNA is TGTGCCAGCTCACCACCGGAGGACATGAACACTGAAGCTTTCTTT.